These T cell receptor beta chains were read from a single sample in a study of post-analysis software for immune sequencing data. Each CDR3 protein gets one entry after TCRdb re-called the PCR reads with MiXCR. The sample shows roughly 870,000 distinct CDR3 sequences, approximately 50% of them seen only once. The sample consisted of blood. The receptor set was obtained from a girl aged 5-17 years with multiple sclerosis. Each CDR3 is given with its conserved first and last residue. A D gene is named only where the DNA matches it firmly. Rows may omit the clone size; those that give it use once, few, many or a size class.

abundance: -; d_gene: TRBD2; j_gene: TRBJ2-7; v_gene: TRBV7-9; len: 16; CDR3aa: CASSSKRLAGGVEQYF; CDR3nt: TGTGCCAGCAGCTCCAAGAGACTAGCGGGAGGGGTCGAGCAGTACTTC
abundance: -; d_gene: -; j_gene: TRBJ2-1; v_gene: TRBV29-1; len: 14; CDR3aa: CSVEVLGVFCEQFF; CDR3nt: TGCAGCGTTGAAGTGTTAGGGGTTTTTTGTGAGCAGTTCTTC
abundance: -; d_gene: -; j_gene: TRBJ2-3; v_gene: TRBV4-1; len: 14; CDR3aa: CASSQDLRTDTQYF; CDR3nt: TGCGCCAGCAGCCAAGATCTCCGCACAGATACGCAGTATTTT
abundance: few; d_gene: TRBD2; j_gene: TRBJ2-5; v_gene: TRBV20-1; len: 15; CDR3aa: CSALTSGGAAETQYF; CDR3nt: TGCAGTGCCTTGACTAGCGGGGGGGCCGCGGAGACCCAGTACTTC
abundance: -; d_gene: -; j_gene: TRBJ2-7; v_gene: TRBV29-1; len: 12; CDR3aa: CSVEGFAYEQYF; CDR3nt: TGCAGCGTTGAAGGGTTCGCCTACGAGCAGTACTTC
abundance: once; d_gene: -; j_gene: TRBJ1-2; v_gene: TRBV20-1; len: 12; CDR3aa: CSASWGAGGYTF; CDR3nt: TGCAGTGCTTCTTGGGGGGCCGGTGGCTACACCTTC
abundance: -; d_gene: -; j_gene: TRBJ1-1; v_gene: TRBV27; len: 13; CDR3aa: CASSFGTPTEAFF; CDR3nt: TGTGCCAGCAGTTTCGGGACACCGACTGAAGCTTTCTTT
abundance: -; d_gene: -; j_gene: TRBJ2-1; v_gene: TRBV3-1; len: 12; CDR3aa: CASSQARRVQFF; CDR3nt: TGTGCCAGCAGCCAAGCCCGGCGAGTGCAGTTCTTC
abundance: -; d_gene: TRBD2; j_gene: TRBJ2-1; v_gene: TRBV20-1; len: 14; CDR3aa: CSARGTSGSDEQFF; CDR3nt: TGCAGTGCTCGTGGGACTAGCGGGAGTGATGAGCAGTTCTTC
abundance: once; d_gene: -; j_gene: TRBJ2-5; v_gene: TRBV3-1; len: 17; CDR3aa: CASSQEIQGNVQETQYF; CDR3nt: TGTGCCAGCAGCCAAGAAATACAGGGAAACGTCCAAGAGACCCAGTACTTC
abundance: -; d_gene: -; j_gene: TRBJ1-2; v_gene: TRBV10-3; len: 15; CDR3aa: CAISDGVIGSYGYTF; CDR3nt: TGTGCCATCAGTGATGGAGTAATAGGTAGCTATGGCTACACCTTC
abundance: -; d_gene: -; j_gene: TRBJ2-7; v_gene: TRBV11-2; len: 13; CDR3aa: CASSLNRPHEQYF; CDR3nt: TGTGCCAGCAGCTTAAACAGACCCCACGAGCAGTACTTC
abundance: -; d_gene: -; j_gene: TRBJ2-7; v_gene: TRBV7-9; len: 14; CDR3aa: CASSLEGGPTEQYF; CDR3nt: TGTGCCAGCAGCTTAGAGGGGGGCCCCACCGAGCAGTACTTC
abundance: -; d_gene: TRBD1; j_gene: TRBJ2-7; v_gene: TRBV20-1; len: 14; CDR3aa: CSARAADRGYEQYF; CDR3nt: TGCAGTGCTAGGGCCGCGGACAGGGGCTACGAGCAGTACTTC
abundance: few; d_gene: -; j_gene: TRBJ1-6; v_gene: TRBV21-1; len: 19; CDR3aa: CASSNIAAIRKAYNSPLHF; CDR3nt: TGTGCCAGCAGCAATATCGCGGCGATCCGTAAGGCCTATAATTCACCCCTCCACTTT
abundance: many; d_gene: -; j_gene: TRBJ1-5; v_gene: TRBV5-1; len: 15; CDR3aa: CASSLVGGSNQPQHF; CDR3nt: TGCGCCAGCAGCTTGGTAGGGGGTTCAAATCAGCCCCAGCATTTT
abundance: -; d_gene: TRBD2; j_gene: TRBJ2-1; v_gene: TRBV10-3; len: 16; CDR3aa: CAISEPGGGRVYEQFF; CDR3nt: TGTGCCATCAGTGAGCCTGGCGGGGGTCGGGTCTATGAGCAGTTCTTC
abundance: -; d_gene: TRBD1; j_gene: TRBJ2-2; v_gene: TRBV13; len: 16; CDR3aa: CASSLTTGWSTGELFF; CDR3nt: TGTGCCAGCAGCCTCACGACAGGGTGGAGCACCGGGGAGCTGTTTTTT
abundance: few; d_gene: TRBD2; j_gene: TRBJ2-1; v_gene: TRBV6-4; len: 16; CDR3aa: CASSDTVAGEHNEQFF; CDR3nt: TGTGCCAGCAGTGACACGGTAGCGGGAGAGCACAATGAGCAGTTCTTC
abundance: -; d_gene: -; j_gene: TRBJ2-1; v_gene: TRBV20-1; len: 12; CDR3aa: CSAVPWANEQFF; CDR3nt: TGCAGTGCTGTCCCTTGGGCCAATGAGCAGTTCTTC
abundance: few; d_gene: TRBD2; j_gene: TRBJ2-1; v_gene: TRBV29-1; len: 13; CDR3aa: CSVLGTSSREQFF; CDR3nt: TGCAGCGTTTTGGGGACTAGCTCCCGTGAGCAGTTCTTC
abundance: few; d_gene: -; j_gene: TRBJ2-4; v_gene: TRBV12-3/TRBV12-4; len: 14; CDR3aa: CASSLTGAKNIQYF; CDR3nt: TGTGCCAGCAGTTTAACCGGAGCCAAAAACATTCAGTACTTC
abundance: -; d_gene: TRBD2; j_gene: TRBJ2-1; v_gene: TRBV5-1; len: 16; CDR3aa: CASSLAGVAGGNEQFF; CDR3nt: TGCGCCAGCAGCTTGGCGGGAGTAGCGGGAGGGAATGAGCAGTTCTTC
abundance: -; d_gene: -; j_gene: TRBJ2-1; v_gene: TRBV6-1; len: 14; CDR3aa: CASRETSGTSEQFF; CDR3nt: TGTGCCAGCAGAGAAACCTCAGGGACCAGTGAGCAGTTCTTC
abundance: -; d_gene: TRBD2; j_gene: TRBJ2-7; v_gene: TRBV7-9; len: 15; CDR3aa: CASSQTSGTTYEQYF; CDR3nt: TGTGCCAGCAGCCAAACTAGCGGGACCACCTACGAGCAGTACTTC
abundance: many; d_gene: TRBD1; j_gene: TRBJ1-2; v_gene: TRBV29-1; len: 13; CDR3aa: CSVRDRINYGYTF; CDR3nt: TGCAGCGTCCGGGACAGGATTAACTATGGCTACACCTTC
abundance: -; d_gene: -; j_gene: TRBJ1-1; v_gene: TRBV7-9; len: 16; CDR3aa: CASSLIGRPLTPEAFF; CDR3nt: TGTGCCAGCAGCTTAATAGGTCGGCCCTTAACGCCTGAAGCTTTCTTT
abundance: few; d_gene: TRBD2; j_gene: TRBJ2-1; v_gene: TRBV7-3; len: 17; CDR3aa: CASSLSTGLAGYNEQFF; CDR3nt: TGTGCCAGCAGCTTATCGACGGGACTAGCGGGGTACAATGAGCAGTTCTTC
abundance: -; d_gene: TRBD1; j_gene: TRBJ1-1; v_gene: TRBV20-1; len: 16; CDR3aa: CSADSDRGPGDTEAFF; CDR3nt: TGCAGTGCTGACAGTGACAGGGGGCCAGGGGACACTGAAGCTTTCTTT
abundance: -; d_gene: TRBD1; j_gene: TRBJ2-5; v_gene: TRBV5-1; len: 18; CDR3aa: CASSLELTGKRAQETQYF; CDR3nt: TGCGCCAGCAGCTTGGAATTGACAGGGAAGAGGGCCCAAGAGACCCAGTACTTC
abundance: once; d_gene: -; j_gene: TRBJ2-3; v_gene: TRBV10-3; len: 15; CDR3aa: CAISEGGGAFDTQYF; CDR3nt: TGTGCCATCAGTGAAGGTGGGGGGGCCTTTGATACGCAGTATTTT
abundance: -; d_gene: -; j_gene: TRBJ2-5; v_gene: TRBV7-2; len: 13; CDR3aa: CASSGQRGETQYF; CDR3nt: TGTGCCAGCAGCGGGCAAAGGGGGGAGACCCAGTACTTC
abundance: few; d_gene: -; j_gene: TRBJ2-6; v_gene: TRBV7-8; len: 14; CDR3aa: CASSLATGANVLTF; CDR3nt: TGTGCCAGCAGCTTAGCAACTGGGGCCAACGTCCTGACTTTC
abundance: -; d_gene: -; j_gene: TRBJ2-1; v_gene: TRBV7-9; len: 13; CDR3aa: CASSGTAYNERFF; CDR3nt: TGTGCCAGCAGCGGAACCGCCTACAATGAGCGGTTCTTC
abundance: -; d_gene: -; j_gene: TRBJ2-7; v_gene: TRBV9; len: 16; CDR3aa: CASSGDPGGTLGEQYF; CDR3nt: TGTGCCAGCAGCGGAGATCCAGGGGGGACCCTCGGCGAGCAGTACTTC
abundance: few; d_gene: -; j_gene: TRBJ2-1; v_gene: TRBV29-1; len: 13; CDR3aa: CSQGAGDSNEQFF; CDR3nt: TGCAGCCAGGGGGCGGGGGACTCCAATGAGCAGTTCTTC